Below, 32 T cell receptor beta chains from the same sample are listed, as sequenced in a study of T cell responses to AZD1222 COVID-19 vaccine. Sequencing was performed with immunoSEQ multiplex PCR; in TCRdb, only in-frame clones are kept and a portion is missing. The table has more than 95,000 clones, around nine tenths seen once; the top ten hold roughly 7%. Specimen: peripheral blood, collected 28 days after the second AZD1222 dose. These receptors were collected from an adult who received the AZD1222 COVID-19 vaccine.

The V and J genes are TRBV28 and TRBJ1-2; no clear D gene. V was cut by 1 base and J by 0 bases, with 9 bases left in between. The germline gives CDR1 MDHEN, CDR2 SYDVKM. The CDR3 length is 15 residues. DNA for the CDR3: TGTGCCAGCAGTTTATCCCAGGCAGCTAACTATGGCTACACCTTC. Its protein is CASSLSQAANYGYTF.

The V and J genes are TRBV23-1 and TRBJ2-5; 13 bases are a match to TRBD2. TRBV23-1 is assigned to the ORF class and has an uncertain function. CDR3 length: 19 residues. The trim removed 8 bases at V and 4 bases at J, leaving 19 bases unmatched. The chain's CDR3 is CASGDSGTSGTGRGETQYF. Here the CDR3 DNA reads TGCGCCAGCGGGGATTCCGGGACTAGCGGGACGGGACGGGGAGAGACCCAGTACTTC.

CDR3 protein: CASSLRDLSSYEQYF. The DNA for the CDR3 is TGTGCCAGCAGCTTACGGGACCTAAGCTCCTACGAGCAGTACTTC. V and J are TRBV5-5 and TRBJ2-7; D may be TRBD1 or TRBD2 (5 bases each). V dropped 2 bases and J dropped 0 bases, with 12 bases sitting between them. Per the germline V gene, CDR1 is SGHKS and CDR2 is YYEKEE (reference sequence). This CDR3 region has 15 residues.

The chain employs TRBV7-2 and TRBJ2-5; D is perhaps TRBD1 (6 bases). Trimming removed 0 bases from V and 5 bases from J, with 10 bases in between. Germline-derived CDR1 and CDR2 are SGHTA and FQGNSA. The CDR3 has 14 amino acids. The CDR3 here is CASSLAGQRETQYF. CDR3 nucleotide sequence: TGTGCCAGCAGCTTAGCAGGACAGAGGGAGACCCAGTACTTC.

The gene calls are TRBV5-5 and TRBJ2-7; the D gene is possibly TRBD2 (6 bases). The CDR3 length is 15 residues. V lost 0 bases to trimming and J lost 4 bases, with 14 bases between them. The germline V gene encodes CDR1 SGHKS and CDR2 YYEKEE (reference sequence). The CDR3 nucleotides read TGTGCCAGCAGCTTGGCCGCGGGATGGTTATACGAGCAGTACTTC. Its protein is CASSLAAGWLYEQYF.

The chain couples TRBV5-8 to TRBJ1-2; D remains ambiguous. CDR3 length equals 14 residues. CDR1 and CDR2 from the germline V gene are SGHTS and YDEGEE. V was clipped by 4 bases and J by 5 bases, with 15 bases between them. The CDR3 DNA follows: TGTGCCAGCAGCCCTCGGGCCTTCACTTATGGCTACACCTTC. Translating gives CASSPRAFTYGYTF.

The V call is TRBV7-8, the J call TRBJ1-4, with 8 bases aligning to TRBD1. V shed 5 bases and J 10 bases; nucleotides not matched to a gene: 12. Germline CDR1 reads SGHVS; CDR2 reads FQNEAQ. The CDR3 is 15 residues long. The CDR3 nucleotides are TGTGCCAGCAGCAAGGGACAGGCCACGGACGGAAAACTGTTTTTT. This translates into CASSKGQATDGKLFF.

This clone showed up just a few times. The V and J genes are TRBV18 and TRBJ2-7, with 9 bases that match TRBD1. After removal of 5 bases from V and 2 bases from J, the junction contained 4 bases not matched to a gene. There are 14 residues in the CDR3. CDR1 KGHSH and CDR2 LQKENI come from the germline V gene. The CDR3, as DNA: TGTGCCAGCTCAACTGGACAGGGGACCTACGAGCAGTACTTC. It specifies CASSTGQGTYEQYF.

The chain carries TRBV9 and TRBJ1-5; D ambiguous. V dropped 0 bases and J dropped 5 bases, with 12 bases sitting between them. This CDR3 is 15 amino acids long. Germline CDR1 reads SGDLS; CDR2 reads YYNGEE. CDR3 sequence: CASSVVGVPDQPQHF. The CDR3 bases are TGTGCCAGCAGCGTAGTCGGGGTACCGGATCAGCCCCAGCATTTT.

The V and J genes are TRBV5-1 and TRBJ2-7; 12 bases line up with TRBD1. This CDR3 region has 14 residues. Germline-derived CDR1 and CDR2 are SGHRS and YFSETQ. J was trimmed by 6 bases and V by 4 bases; bases with no gene match: 5. The CDR3 reads CASSPGTGGFEQYF. In DNA form, the CDR3 reads TGCGCCAGCAGCCCAGGGACAGGGGGCTTCGAGCAGTACTTC.

CDR3 amino acids: CASSSSLQGAGNTIYF. CDR3 coding DNA: TGTGCCAGCAGCTCCTCCTTACAGGGAGCAGGAAACACCATATATTTT. The genes are TRBV7-8 and TRBJ1-3; perhaps TRBD1 as D (6 bases). CDR3 length equals 16 residues. Germline V gene lookup returns CDR1 SGHVS and CDR2 FQNEAQ. Trimming took off 4 bases at V and 4 bases at J, with 17 bases between the two ends.

The chain uses TRBV6-6 and TRBJ1-6; possibly TRBD1 for D (6 bases). V was cut by 2 bases and J by 7 bases, with 9 bases left in between. Germline CDR1 is MNHNY and CDR2 is SVGAGI (reference sequence). This CDR3 is 14 amino acids long. CDR3: CASSYGGRNSPLHF. The CDR3 coding sequence is TGTGCCAGCAGTTACGGGGGGCGGAATTCACCCCTCCACTTT.

The DNA of the CDR3 is TGTGCCAGCAGTTACGGACTAGCGAGATACAATGAGCAGTTCTTC. Protein sequence: CASSYGLARYNEQFF. The chain carries TRBV6-2 or TRBV6-3 and TRBJ2-1, with TRBD2 identical over 9 bases. The CDR3 sequence is 15 residues long. In germline, CDR1 is MNHEY, CDR2 SVGEGT. The trim removed 2 bases at V and 4 bases at J, leaving 3 bases unmatched.

The chain joins TRBV18 to TRBJ2-6; D is possibly TRBD2 (5 bases). Trimming removed 2 bases at V and 0 bases at J, with 11 bases between. The CDR3 totals 17 residues. Germline CDR1 and CDR2: KGHSH and LQKENI. CDR3 loop: CASSPSTTFSGANVLTF. Written as DNA, the CDR3 is TGTGCCAGCTCACCATCGACTACCTTCTCTGGGGCCAACGTCCTGACTTTC.

This clone showed up just a few times. The chain uses TRBV3-1 (or the pseudogene TRBV3-2) and TRBJ1-1; the match to TRBD1 covers 7 bases. CDR1 is LGHDT and CDR2 is YNNKEL in the germline V gene (reference sequence). Trimming cost V 2 bases and J 4 bases; bases outside gene matches: 4. The CDR3 has 14 amino acids. The CDR3 region has the DNA TGTGCCAGCAGCCAAAATGACAGGGCCACTGAAGCTTTCTTT. Protein: CASSQNDRATEAFF.

A note on this clone: Additional DNA sequences in this sample encode the identical CDR3. This chain links TRBV5-1 with TRBJ1-2; the D gene is possibly TRBD1 (5 bases). This CDR3 region has 14 residues. V dropped 4 bases and J dropped 2 bases, with 12 bases sitting between them. Germline CDR1 and CDR2: SGHRS and YFSETQ. The CDR3 loop reads CASSLGGTNYGYTF. As DNA, the CDR3 is TGCGCCAGCAGCCTGGGCGGGACCAACTATGGCTACACCTTC.

V usage is TRBV4-1 and J usage is TRBJ2-5, with D perhaps matching TRBD2 (5 bases). The germline V gene encodes CDR1 MGHRA and CDR2 YSYEKL. The CDR3 has 14 amino acids. The V gene lost 1 base and the J gene lost 4 bases, with 10 bases spanning the gap. The CDR3 coding sequence is TGCGCCAGCAGCCAAGGCCTAGCATTAGAGACCCAGTACTTC. Protein: CASSQGLALETQYF.

V gene TRBV28 combines with J gene TRBJ2-1, with 7 bases matching TRBD2. Germline assignment: CDR1 MDHEN and CDR2 SYDVKM. The CDR3 sequence is 14 residues long. Trimming at V came to 6 bases and at J to 0 bases, leaving 2 bases not matched to a gene. In DNA form, the CDR3 reads TGTGCCAGCAGCCCTAGCGGCTCCTACAATGAGCAGTTCTTC. It encodes CASSPSGSYNEQFF.

This clone was observed a handful of times. The chain joins TRBV28 to TRBJ2-1; 12 nucleotides line up with TRBD2. CDR3 length: 17 amino acids. Germline-derived CDR1 and CDR2 are MDHEN and SYDVKM. V shed 5 bases, J shed 7 bases, and the junction held 12 bases outside the gene matches. The CDR3 region is CASSLPETSGSTNEQFF. CDR3 DNA: TGTGCCAGCAGTCTACCCGAGACTAGCGGGAGTACGAATGAGCAGTTCTTC.

The V and J genes are TRBV27 and TRBJ2-5; 9 bases agree with TRBD2. The length of the CDR3 is 18 residues. V was clipped by 4 bases and J by 2 bases; unmatched bases: 14. Germline V gene lookup returns CDR1 MNHEY and CDR2 SMNVEV (reference sequence). CDR3 in DNA: TGTGCCAGCAGTTGGAGGAGGCGGGAGGGAGGAAGGCAAGAGACCCAGTACTTC. Translated, it gives CASSWRRREGGRQETQYF.

The J gene is TRBJ2-7, the V gene TRBV11-3; a possible D gene is TRBD2 (6 bases). V was cut by 4 bases and J by 6 bases, with 19 bases left in between. The CDR3 contains 15 residues. Per the germline V gene, CDR1 is SGHNT and CDR2 is YENEEA. The DNA of the CDR3 is TGTGCCAGCAGCTCCCCTGGCGGGAACGTTTTCGAGCAGTACTTC. The encoded protein is CASSSPGGNVFEQYF.

The chain is built from TRBV27 and TRBJ2-7; the match to TRBD2 covers 9 bases. The V segment lost 5 bases and the J segment 4 bases; nucleotides outside the gene matches: 12. CDR1 is MNHEY, CDR2 SMNVEV, per germline (reference sequence). This CDR3 spans 16 amino acids. The CDR3 nucleotides are TGTGCCAGCAGTGGGGGGGGACTAGCTAGGAAGTACGAGCAGTACTTC. Translating it yields CASSGGGLARKYEQYF.

The chain combines TRBV27 with TRBJ1-1; 7 bases are a match to TRBD1. Trimming cost V 5 bases and J 4 bases; bases outside gene matches: 10. Germline loops: CDR1 MNHEY, CDR2 SMNVEV (reference sequence). The CDR3 length is 15 residues. The CDR3 reads CASSLREGAGTEAFF. The CDR3 region has the DNA TGTGCCAGCAGTCTCCGGGAGGGGGCAGGCACTGAAGCTTTCTTT.

The J gene is TRBJ1-1, the V gene TRBV11-3; perhaps TRBD1 as D (5 bases). Germline V lookup: CDR1 SGHNT, CDR2 YENEEA. The CDR3 loop spans 14 amino acids. Trimming removed 6 bases from V and 1 base from J, with 12 bases in between. CDR3 loop: CASRDGGRNTEAFF. The CDR3 DNA is TGTGCCAGCAGAGATGGGGGAAGGAACACTGAAGCTTTCTTT.

The chain is built from TRBV9 and TRBJ2-3; 11 bases are shared with TRBD2. The V gene end was trimmed by 4 bases and the J gene end by 6 bases; junction bases not matched to a gene: 13. Per the germline V gene, CDR1 is SGDLS and CDR2 is YYNGEE. This CDR3 is built from 17 residues. The CDR3 is CASSSNALAGAADTQYF. In nucleotides, the CDR3 is TGTGCCAGCAGCTCTAACGCACTAGCGGGGGCAGCGGATACGCAGTATTTT.

The chain links TRBV5-1 to TRBJ1-2; D unclear. CDR3 length: 15 amino acids. The germline V gene has CDR1 SGHRS and CDR2 YFSETQ. Between the trimmed V and J ends, which lost 0 bases and 1 base, there was a span of 10 bases. The CDR3, as DNA: TGCGCCAGCAGCTTGGCGAGGGCGGATAACTATGGCTACACCTTC. This codes for CASSLARADNYGYTF.

This rearrangement joins TRBV7-3 to TRBJ2-7, with 7 positions matching TRBD1. The germline V gene encodes CDR1 SGHTA and CDR2 FQGTGA. The CDR3 runs to 15 residues. J was trimmed by 3 bases and V by 6 bases; bases with no gene match: 11. The CDR3 DNA sequence: TGTGCCAGCAGGATATACGGGACAGACTACTACGAGCAGTACTTC. Translated, it gives CASRIYGTDYYEQYF.

V usage is TRBV19 and J usage is TRBJ1-1; D is possibly TRBD1 (5 bases). The V gene's germline CDR1 is LNHDA and CDR2 SQIVND (reference sequence). Trimming removed 3 bases from V and 3 bases from J, with 14 bases in between. CDR3 size: 15 residues. The CDR3 protein is CASSMGSGGYTEAFF. The CDR3 DNA reads as TGTGCCAGTAGTATGGGGTCTGGGGGGTACACTGAAGCTTTCTTT. The full variable domain, with the rest looked up from reference TRBV19 and TRBJ1-1, is DGGITQSPKYLFRKEGQNVTLSCEQNLNHDAMYWYRQDPGQGLRLIYYSQIVNDFQKGDIAEGYSVSREKKESFPLTVTSAQKNPTAFYLCASSMGSGGYTEAFFGQGTRLTVV.

The rearrangement links TRBV7-3 to TRBJ2-5; no firm D call. Germline values: CDR1 SGHTA, CDR2 FQGTGA. This CDR3 is built from 13 residues. V was shortened by 4 bases and J by 1 base, with 7 bases between the two germline ends. In DNA, the CDR3 is TGTGCCAGCAGCTCCGACGTCCAAGAGACCCAGTACTTC. This sequence encodes CASSSDVQETQYF.

This chain uses TRBV19 with TRBJ2-5; 8 bases agree with TRBD1. CDR3 length: 13 amino acids. Germline V gene data show CDR1 as LNHDA and CDR2 as SQIVND (reference sequence). V lost 4 bases and J lost 5; bases outside the gene matches: 3. The CDR3 spells CASSTNRGETQYF. CDR3 nucleotides: TGTGCCAGTAGTACTAACAGGGGGGAGACCCAGTACTTC.

This sequence joins TRBV5-1 and TRBJ1-2; 8 bases match TRBD1. V dropped 2 bases and J dropped 4; count of bases not matched to a gene: 7. Germline V gene sequence: CDR1 SGHRS, CDR2 YFSETQ. This CDR3 comprises 15 residues. The CDR3, as DNA: TGCGCCAGCAGCTTCCAGGGGGCTGAGGTCTATGGCTACACCTTC. This codes for CASSFQGAEVYGYTF. Using reference TRBV5-1 and TRBJ1-2 for the parts outside the CDR3, the full variable domain is KAGVTQTPRYLIKTRGQQVTLSCSPISGHRSVSWYQQTPGQGLQFLFEYFSETQRNKGNFPGRFSGRQFSNSRSEMNVSTLELGDSALYLCASSFQGAEVYGYTFGSGTRLTVV.

The gene calls are TRBV19 and TRBJ2-7; 7 bases agree with TRBD2. CDR1 LNHDA and CDR2 SQIVND come from the germline V gene (reference sequence). V was pared by 3 bases and J by 2 bases, with 13 bases of the junction left unmatched. This CDR3 comprises 17 residues. The chain's CDR3 is CASSMWASGEFPYEQYF. CDR3 nucleotides: TGTGCCAGTAGTATGTGGGCCAGCGGGGAGTTCCCCTACGAGCAGTACTTC.